These 12 T cell receptor beta chains were sequenced from one sample in a study of blood T cell repertoires in COVID-19. The data were produced by immunoSEQ multiplex PCR, yet TCRdb's version contains in-frame clones alone and is incomplete. This table holds over 350,000 clones, 80% to 95% found once. The specimen sequenced was PBMCs or T cells enriched from blood (not recorded which). These receptors were obtained from a woman aged 40 to 49 who had been exposed to COVID-19.

The chain links TRBV7-9 to TRBJ2-4, with 9 bases fitting TRBD1. The CDR3 spans 18 residues. Germline V gene lookup returns CDR1 SEHNR and CDR2 FQNEAQ (reference sequence). V lost 5 bases to trimming and J lost 6 bases; unmatched junction nucleotides: 17. The chain's CDR3 is CASSPLQRTGVVRNIQYF. CDR3 sequence (DNA): TGTGCCAGCAGCCCCCTACAACGGACAGGGGTTGTGAGAAACATTCAGTACTTC.

V usage is TRBV18 and J usage is TRBJ1-1; D remains unclear. Per germline, CDR1 KGHSH and CDR2 LQKENI. The CDR3 spans 15 residues. V dropped 4 bases and J dropped 0 bases, with 12 bases sitting between them. The CDR3 sequence: CASSHIAILNTEAFF. CDR3 sequence (DNA): TGTGCCAGCTCACATATAGCTATCCTGAACACTGAAGCTTTCTTT.

The CDR3 loop reads CAWSALGQGEEKLFF. The CDR3 DNA reads as TGTGCCTGGAGTGCCCTTGGACAGGGGGAGGAAAAACTGTTTTTT. J is TRBJ1-4 and V is TRBV30; 10 bases fit TRBD1. The ends lost 1 base at V and 8 bases at J; junction bases unmatched: 7. There are 15 residues in the CDR3. CDR1 and CDR2 (germline): GTSNPN, SVGIG (reference sequence).

The chain's CDR3 is CASSTRQRSGYEQYF. CDR3 coding DNA: TGTGCCAGTAGTACTAGGCAGAGGAGTGGGTACGAGCAGTACTTC. This chain uses TRBV19 with TRBJ2-7; D unresolved. Germline-derived CDR1 and CDR2 are LNHDA and SQIVND (reference sequence). This CDR3 has 15 amino acids. Trimming pared 4 bases from V and 4 bases from J, leaving 17 bases between. The full variable domain, its missing parts supplied by reference TRBV19 and TRBJ2-7, is DGGITQSPKYLFRKEGQNVTLSCEQNLNHDAMYWYRQDPGQGLRLIYYSQIVNDFQKGDIAEGYSVSREKKESFPLTVTSAQKNPTAFYLCASSTRQRSGYEQYFGPGTRLTVT.

This chain joins TRBV30 and TRBJ1-5; the D gene is possibly TRBD1 (6 bases). This CDR3 region has 16 residues. V lost 1 base and J 5 bases, leaving 18 bases between the germline ends. Germline CDR1 is GTSNPN and CDR2 is SVGIG (reference sequence). The CDR3 here is CAWSAQGGGRHQPQHF. The CDR3 nucleotides read TGTGCCTGGAGTGCACAGGGAGGGGGTCGCCATCAGCCCCAGCATTTT.

This clone was seen a single time. The chain is built from TRBV5-6 and TRBJ2-7, with 7 positions matching TRBD1. There are 16 residues in the CDR3. Germline CDR1 is SGHDT and CDR2 is YYEEEE. V dropped 3 bases and J dropped 0; count of bases not matched to a gene: 9. The CDR3 loop is CASSSIGTEISYEQYF. The CDR3 coding sequence is TGTGCCAGCAGCTCTATAGGGACAGAAATCTCCTACGAGCAGTACTTC.

The J gene is TRBJ1-2, the V gene TRBV6-5; TRBD1 matches at 8 bases. CDR3 size: 15 residues. Germline V gives CDR1 MNHEY, CDR2 SVGAGI. With V trimmed by 2 bases and J by 4 bases, 6 bases remained unmatched. As DNA, the CDR3 is TGTGCCAGCAGTTACCGGGGGACAGGTAGCTATGGCTACACCTTC. It codes for CASSYRGTGSYGYTF.

The rearrangement uses TRBV25-1 and TRBJ2-1, with a possible D match to TRBD2 (5 bases). CDR3 size: 12 residues. Germline loops: CDR1 MGHDK, CDR2 SYGVNS. Trimming removed 1 base from V and 8 bases from J, with 6 bases in between. The CDR3 DNA follows: TGTGCCAGCAGTGAATCGGGGTATGAGCAGTTCTTC. The encoded protein is CASSESGYEQFF.

The CDR3 is CASSPPTGSGNTIYF. Written as DNA, the CDR3 is TGTGCCAGCTCACCACCGACGGGCTCTGGAAACACCATATATTTT. The V and J genes are TRBV18 and TRBJ1-3; D is uncertain. V lost 0 bases and J 0 bases, leaving 6 bases between the germline ends. The CDR3 extends over 15 amino acids. CDR1 and CDR2 (germline): KGHSH, LQKENI.

The chain employs TRBV11-3 and TRBJ2-3, with 9 nucleotides matching TRBD2. V lost 6 bases and J lost 1; bases outside the gene matches: 5. CDR3 size: 15 residues. The germline gives CDR1 SGHNT, CDR2 YENEEA. Here the CDR3 DNA reads TGTGCCAGCAGGCTTAGCGGGAGCCGCACAGATACGCAGTATTTT. Amino acid sequence: CASRLSGSRTDTQYF.

V and J are TRBV10-3 and TRBJ1-5, with TRBD1 matching over 8 bases. V lost 5 bases and J lost 3; bases outside the gene matches: 3. In germline, CDR1 is ENHRY, CDR2 SYGVKD. The CDR3 consists of 14 residues. In DNA form, the CDR3 reads TGTGCCATCAGTCCGACAGGGGACAATCAGCCCCAGCATTTT. Its protein is CAISPTGDNQPQHF.

The V and J genes are TRBV24-1 and TRBJ2-7, with 8 bases matching TRBD2. V shed 2 bases and J 3 bases; nucleotides not matched to a gene: 11. Per the germline V gene, CDR1 is KGHDR and CDR2 is SFDVKD. The CDR3 contains 17 residues. The CDR3 DNA sequence: TGTGCCACCAGTGATTACGGGCCCGGGGGGGGATACTACGAGCAGTACTTC. Translating it yields CATSDYGPGGGYYEQYF.